A selection of T cell receptor beta chains follows, all from one sample in a study of blood T cells in healthy people across ages. TCRdb reprocessed the 5' RACE reads via MiXCR and lists one record per CDR3 protein. The sample records about 800,000 distinct CDR3 sequences, more than 20% being singletons. The sample was also reused in another study, on T cells of mothers and their children.

Sequencing was carried out using blood. These receptors all stem from a boy younger than 18 in good health. Both conserved end residues are trimmed from each CDR3. Each record gives: V gene, J gene, CDR3 protein.

v_call: TRBV9
j_call: NA
cdr3_aa: ASSPDGGSYEQY

v_call: TRBV15
j_call: NA
cdr3_aa: ATSRRTGLRSSYEQY

v_call: TRBV12-3/TRBV12-4
j_call: TRBJ2-5
cdr3_aa: ASTKDTAGTQY

v_call: TRBV5-6
j_call: TRBJ2-1
cdr3_aa: ASSLRTTGGARNEQF

v_call: TRBV5-1
j_call: TRBJ1-1
cdr3_aa: ASSCRTGRPEAF

v_call: TRBV18
j_call: TRBJ2-3
cdr3_aa: ASSPAGQTGDTQY

v_call: TRBV7-8
j_call: TRBJ1-1
cdr3_aa: ASRPEQGGRTEAF

v_call: TRBV7-9
j_call: TRBJ1-6
cdr3_aa: ASSPKPWDSPLH

v_call: TRBV5-5
j_call: TRBJ2-7
cdr3_aa: ASSLEGHRYEQY

v_call: TRBV7-3
j_call: TRBJ2-3
cdr3_aa: ASSLSPRDTQY

v_call: TRBV4-2
j_call: NA
cdr3_aa: ASSQDMNQETQY

v_call: TRBV27
j_call: TRBJ2-1
cdr3_aa: ASTLAGGIYNEQF

v_call: TRBV28
j_call: TRBJ1-2
cdr3_aa: ASSPLLGRYGYT

v_call: TRBV5-1
j_call: NA
cdr3_aa: ASRRLWTSVGEQF

v_call: TRBV12-3/TRBV12-4
j_call: TRBJ2-7
cdr3_aa: ASSPGEPQY

v_call: TRBV29-1
j_call: TRBJ2-5
cdr3_aa: SVEGGGWTQY

v_call: TRBV29-1
j_call: TRBJ1-1
cdr3_aa: SACATNTEAF

v_call: TRBV2
j_call: TRBJ2-6
cdr3_aa: ASKVGANVLA

v_call: TRBV2
j_call: TRBJ1-2
cdr3_aa: ASTLLQIYGYT

v_call: TRBV4-1
j_call: NA
cdr3_aa: ASSQARDYLNNEQF

v_call: TRBV25-1
j_call: TRBJ1-6
cdr3_aa: ASSPGQGDNSPLH

v_call: TRBV3-1
j_call: TRBJ1-4
cdr3_aa: ASSQFQGTNEKLF

v_call: TRBV29-1
j_call: TRBJ2-3
cdr3_aa: SAGTDFFTDTQY

v_call: TRBV9
j_call: TRBJ2-1
cdr3_aa: ASSVASGAGGPYNEQF

v_call: TRBV9
j_call: TRBJ2-1
cdr3_aa: ASSVLAGAQF

v_call: TRBV7-2
j_call: TRBJ2-1
cdr3_aa: ASSSKADNEQF

v_call: TRBV7-6
j_call: TRBJ2-7
cdr3_aa: ASSFAGRTYEQY

v_call: TRBV9
j_call: TRBJ2-3
cdr3_aa: ASSVGLASTQY

v_call: TRBV7-2
j_call: TRBJ2-7
cdr3_aa: ASSLAQTSGRSEQY

v_call: TRBV5-1
j_call: TRBJ1-6
cdr3_aa: ASSPRTDDNSPLH

v_call: TRBV20-1
j_call: NA
cdr3_aa: SALGQGVAEQY

v_call: TRBV6-2/TRBV6-3
j_call: TRBJ2-7
cdr3_aa: ASSTGTEYEQY

v_call: TRBV15
j_call: TRBJ2-2
cdr3_aa: ATRVTPANTGELF

v_call: TRBV27
j_call: TRBJ1-4
cdr3_aa: ASSRKPRQTTNEKLF

v_call: TRBV7-9
j_call: TRBJ2-3
cdr3_aa: ASSSTDTQY

v_call: TRBV5-1
j_call: TRBJ1-5
cdr3_aa: ASSLEGQGHQPQH

v_call: TRBV28
j_call: TRBJ2-1
cdr3_aa: ASRTSSDSTNNEQF

v_call: TRBV7-2
j_call: TRBJ1-6
cdr3_aa: ASSRRDGRTPLH

v_call: TRBV7-2
j_call: TRBJ2-5
cdr3_aa: ASSLEQGQTQY

v_call: TRBV19
j_call: TRBJ2-1
cdr3_aa: ASSITSGTSVHNEQF

v_call: TRBV29-1
j_call: TRBJ2-5
cdr3_aa: SVDGLVLDTQY

v_call: TRBV7-9
j_call: TRBJ1-1
cdr3_aa: ASSDLTGAFTEAF

v_call: TRBV4-3
j_call: NA
cdr3_aa: ASSHGTSGSDEQY

v_call: TRBV29-1
j_call: TRBJ1-4
cdr3_aa: SVLTGGWKLF

v_call: TRBV3-1
j_call: TRBJ2-6
cdr3_aa: ASSRGDSSGANVLT

v_call: TRBV4-3
j_call: TRBJ1-4
cdr3_aa: ASRRGGTEKLF